Sequencing of this TCR beta chain was carried out in a study of monozygotic twins with inflammatory bowel disease. Input per TCR library consisted of about 3.5 ug of total RNA. TCRdb re-called the 5' RACE reads; one entry per CDR3 protein, DNA not given. The table counts about 450,000 distinct CDR3 sequences; roughly 2.3% lies in the top ten. The clonotype comes from a human donor with ulcerative colitis or Crohn's disease, or a healthy co-twin of an affected twin (not recorded which). Sequences were obtained from blood.

CDR3 protein: CASAPSGGVGTEAFF. V usage is TRBV12-5 and J usage is TRBJ1-1; no DNA is available, so the TRBD1 call from TCRdb remains unchecked. CDR3 size: 15 residues. Germline V lookup: CDR1 LGHNT, CDR2 FRNRAP.